Below, 31 T cell receptor beta chains from the same sample are listed, as sequenced in a study of blood T cells in healthy people across ages (dated by TCRdb to between 2015 and 2017). The receptor library was made with 5' RACE. Sequenced using an Illumina HiSeq 2500. A second roughly 6 to 12 cycle PCR used a sample-barcoded 5' primer and a J-beta primer mix. The public reads were reprocessed in TCRdb via fastp at Q25 and MiXCR, keeping in-frame beta chains. Rows matching on CDR3 protein sequence are summarized as one entry with the most common DNA and genes. The sample has approximately 1.5 million distinct CDR3 sequences on record, about 35% of them singletons. The ten largest clones represent roughly 10% of the sample. Sequencing input: blood. The receptor source for this set is a woman in her 30s in good health.

This chain connects TRBV9 to TRBJ2-7; TRBD1 aligns across 7 bases. The CDR3 runs to 15 residues. Per germline, CDR1 SGDLS and CDR2 YYNGEE. V trimming: 1 base; J trimming: 6 bases; junction bases outside the gene matches: 10. The CDR3 region has the DNA TGTGCCAGCAGCGTAAGACGGCAGGGGGATCGCGAGCAGTACTTC. This encodes CASSVRRQGDREQYF.

As for this clonotype: A read error may be the cause here, since a much bigger clone is one base away. V and J are TRBV5-5 and TRBJ2-2; TRBD2 is a possible D gene (5 bases). CDR1 is SGHKS and CDR2 is YYEKEE in the germline V gene (reference sequence). This CDR3 contains 15 residues. The CDR3 loop is CASSPLWADTGERFF. The CDR3 nucleotides are TGTGCCAGCAGCCCCCTTTGGGCCGACACCGGGGAGCGGTTTTTT.

The chain recombines TRBV10-3 with TRBJ2-5; D remains unclear. The V gene lost 0 bases and the J gene lost 0 bases, with 8 bases spanning the gap. CDR3 length: 15 residues. The V gene's germline CDR1 is ENHRY and CDR2 SYGVKD. The DNA for the CDR3 is TGTGCCATCAGTGAGTCCCGGGTGTACCAAGAGACCCAGTACTTC. The encoded protein is CAISESRVYQETQYF.

The CDR3 DNA is TGTGCCAGCAGCGCAGCTAGCGGGGGAGCTTCCCAGCAGTACTTC. Translation: CASSAASGGASQQYF. The rearrangement links TRBV9 to TRBJ2-5, with 10 positions matching TRBD2. The CDR3 consists of 15 residues. With V trimmed by 3 bases and J by 11 bases, 13 bases remained unmatched. Germline CDR1 and CDR2: SGDLS and YYNGEE.

V gene TRBV20-1 combines with J gene TRBJ2-5, with 7 nucleotides matching TRBD2. Trimming at V came to 6 bases and at J to 2 bases, leaving 6 bases not matched to a gene. In germline, CDR1 is DFQATT, CDR2 SNEGSKA (reference sequence). The CDR3 is 13 residues long. DNA of the CDR3: TGCAGTGCCCCACGAGCGGGACAAGAGACCCAGTACTTC. Residues: CSAPRAGQETQYF.

The chain joins TRBV29-1 to TRBJ1-1; a possible D gene is TRBD1 (6 bases). Per the germline V gene, CDR1 is SQVTM and CDR2 is ANQGSEA. This CDR3 spans 15 amino acids. V dropped 5 bases and J dropped 5 bases, with 21 bases sitting between them. DNA for the CDR3: TGCAGCGTTCGAGGGGGGGAGGGATATGAAACTGAAGCTTTCTTT. This gives the protein CSVRGGEGYETEAFF.

This clonotype was seen a handful of times. V gene TRBV5-1 combines with J gene TRBJ2-1, with TRBD1 matching 11 bases. CDR1 is SGHRS, CDR2 YFSETQ, per germline. With 5 bases clipped from V and 7 bases from J, the junction kept 8 bases outside the gene matches. The CDR3 consists of 15 residues. The CDR3 loop reads CASRSPGQGGNEQFF. In DNA, the CDR3 is TGCGCCAGCAGATCTCCGGGACAGGGGGGGAATGAGCAGTTCTTC.

This clonotype was seen more than once but under ten times. The chain has TRBV3-1 and TRBJ2-7; 9 nucleotides match TRBD2. The length of the CDR3 is 16 residues. Per germline, CDR1 LGHDT and CDR2 YNNKEL (reference sequence). The J segment lost 4 bases and the V segment lost 1 base, leaving 8 bases of the junction unmatched. The CDR3 DNA reads as TGTGCCAGCAGCCAAGCTCAAGGCGGGGGGGTATACGAGCAGTACTTC. Amino acids: CASSQAQGGGVYEQYF.

In the case of this clonotype: With a much larger clone just one base away, this may be a read error. The chain is built from TRBV4-2 and TRBJ2-1, with D possibly matching TRBD2 (6 bases). V lost 0 bases, J lost 8 bases, and 14 bases lay in between. The CDR3 length is 15 residues. The germline CDR1 and CDR2 sequences are LGHNA and YNFKEQ. CDR3 amino acids: CASSQEDAGNDEQFF. The CDR3 nucleotides read TGTGCCAGCAGCCAAGAGGATGCGGGGAACGATGAGCAGTTCTTC.

This clonotype was seen only a few times. V gene TRBV5-1 combines with J gene TRBJ2-3, with D hard to call. With 2 bases removed from V and 2 bases from J, the gap between germline ends came to 12 bases. The CDR3 runs 15 residues. The germline gives CDR1 SGHRS, CDR2 YFSETQ. DNA of the CDR3: TGCGCCAGCAGCTTATATCGGGCCGCCACAGATACGCAGTATTTT. Its protein product is CASSLYRAATDTQYF.

V gene TRBV4-1 combines with J gene TRBJ1-1; D possibly corresponds to TRBD1 (6 bases). This CDR3 has 16 amino acids. Trimming stripped 0 bases from V and 3 bases from J, with 14 bases between. Germline-derived CDR1 and CDR2 are MGHRA and YSYEKL. CDR3 loop: CASSQDRGLGHTEAFF. DNA of the CDR3: TGCGCCAGCAGCCAAGATCGGGGGCTAGGCCACACTGAAGCTTTCTTT.

The genes are TRBV5-1 and TRBJ2-1, with 12 positions matching TRBD2. Germline CDR1 reads SGHRS; CDR2 reads YFSETQ. With 0 bases clipped from V and 7 bases from J, the junction kept 11 bases outside the gene matches. The CDR3 runs 18 residues. The CDR3 DNA reads as TGCGCCAGCAGCTTGGGGCTTCGAGCTAGCGGGGGGGCAAATGAGCAGTTCTTC. It yields the protein CASSLGLRASGGANEQFF.

The V gene is TRBV7-3, the J gene TRBJ2-2; D not resolved. The length of the CDR3 is 14 residues. V lost 2 bases and J lost 1, with 5 bases in between. Germline V lookup: CDR1 SGHTA, CDR2 FQGTGA. CDR3 nucleotides: TGTGCCAGCAGCTTATTCGTGAACACCGGGGAGCTGTTTTTT. It encodes CASSLFVNTGELFF.

There are a few counts of this clonotype. The CDR3 spells CASSPDGGVEQFF. The DNA of the CDR3 is TGTGCCAGCAGTCCAGATGGGGGGGTTGAGCAGTTCTTC. The chain joins TRBV28 to TRBJ2-1; 7 bases map to TRBD2. V gave up 5 bases and J gave up 9 bases; unmatched junction bases: 7. The CDR3 length is 13 residues. Germline CDR1 MDHEN, CDR2 SYDVKM.

The chain joins TRBV20-1 to TRBJ2-1, with a tentative D call TRBD2 (6 bases). The length of the CDR3 is 17 residues. V was pared by 1 base and J by 0 bases, with 16 bases between. CDR1 and CDR2 from the germline V gene are DFQATT and SNEGSKA (reference sequence). The CDR3 is CSARAFGGPSSYNEQFF. The CDR3 nucleotides are TGCAGTGCTAGAGCGTTCGGGGGTCCCTCCTCCTACAATGAGCAGTTCTTC.

This clonotype was counted only a few times. The chain combines TRBV7-9 with TRBJ2-7; 7 bases are shared with TRBD1. Losses at the gene ends were 4 bases for V and 6 bases for J; bases not matched to a gene: 9. In germline, CDR1 is SEHNR, CDR2 FQNEAQ (reference sequence). This CDR3 is 14 amino acids long. The CDR3 reads CASSSDRDLGEQYF. CDR3 DNA: TGTGCCAGCAGCTCCGACAGGGATTTGGGCGAGCAGTACTTC.

The chain combines TRBV7-2 with TRBJ2-1; the D gene is possibly TRBD2 (5 bases). Trimming left V 1 base short and J 10 bases short, with 20 bases between. Per germline, CDR1 SGHTA and CDR2 FQGNSA. This CDR3 is 16 amino acids long. This CDR3 is CASSLVIARGDYEQFF. CDR3 coding DNA: TGTGCCAGCAGCTTAGTTATAGCGCGTGGGGATTACGAGCAGTTCTTC. Based on the CDR3 plus reference TRBV7-2 and TRBJ2-1, the full variable domain is GAGVSQSPSNKVTEKGKDVELRCDPISGHTALYWYRQSLGQGLEFLIYFQGNSAPDKSGLPSDRFSAERTGGSVSTLTIQRTQQEDSAVYLCASSLVIARGDYEQFFGPGTRLTVL.

The gene calls are TRBV2 and TRBJ2-3, with D tentatively TRBD1 or TRBD2 (5 bases each). V dropped 3 bases and J dropped 2 bases, with 12 bases sitting between them. This CDR3 region has 15 residues. The germline V gene has CDR1 SNHLY and CDR2 FYNNEI. The CDR3 region is CASSEATGLTDTQYF. DNA of the CDR3: TGTGCCAGCAGTGAGGCAACGGGGCTCACAGATACGCAGTATTTT.

The rearrangement uses TRBV5-1 and TRBJ2-3; D gene ambiguous. Per the germline V gene, CDR1 is SGHRS and CDR2 is YFSETQ. This CDR3 contains 14 residues. Between the trimmed V and J ends, which lost 7 bases and 0 bases, there was a span of 12 bases. CDR3 region: CASDEALSTDTQYF. CDR3 bases: TGCGCCAGCGATGAGGCCCTTAGCACAGATACGCAGTATTTT.

The CDR3 sequence: CASSIDVGSYNEQFF. DNA of the CDR3: TGTGCCAGTAGTATCGACGTGGGCTCCTACAATGAGCAGTTCTTC. This sequence joins TRBV19 and TRBJ2-1; D remains ambiguous. CDR1 is LNHDA, CDR2 SQIVND, per germline (reference sequence). This CDR3 spans 15 amino acids. The ends were cut back, 3 bases at V and 0 bases at J, with 9 bases in the middle.

V usage is TRBV20-1 and J usage is TRBJ2-1; D is possibly TRBD2 (5 bases). V was pared by 6 bases and J by 7 bases, with 16 bases between. Per germline, CDR1 DFQATT and CDR2 SNEGSKA (reference sequence). The CDR3 totals 13 residues. The CDR3 region is CSAPTGRENEQFF. CDR3 bases: TGCAGTGCCCCGACTGGGAGAGAGAATGAGCAGTTCTTC.

This clonotype was counted at least ten times. CDR3 sequence: CASSQDWTESYNEQFF. The DNA of the CDR3 is TGCGCCAGCAGCCAAGATTGGACAGAGTCCTACAATGAGCAGTTCTTC. The rearrangement uses TRBV4-1 and TRBJ2-1, with D possibly matching TRBD1 (6 bases). Germline loops: CDR1 MGHRA, CDR2 YSYEKL. The V end was cut by 0 bases, the J end by 1 base, with 10 bases between. The CDR3 consists of 16 residues.

This clonotype was counted a few times. DNA of the CDR3: TGCAGTGCCGCGGCTGCGGGGGGGCCCTCTCTCACAGATACGCAGTATTTT. This codes for CSAAAAGGPSLTDTQYF. The V call is TRBV20-1, the J call TRBJ2-3; 9 nucleotides line up with TRBD2. The CDR3 totals 17 residues. Germline V CDR1 and CDR2: DFQATT, SNEGSKA (reference sequence). The ends lost 6 bases at V and 2 bases at J; junction bases unmatched: 15.

The chain joins TRBV12-3 or TRBV12-4 to TRBJ1-6; 7 nucleotides align to TRBD1. This CDR3 is built from 12 residues. V trimming: 10 bases; J trimming: 14 bases; junction bases outside the gene matches: 11. The CDR3 spells CATSDRVGSLHF. The CDR3 DNA follows: TGTGCCACCTCCGACAGGGTAGGATCCCTCCACTTT.

For this clonotype: This may stem from a read error, because a much larger clone lies one nucleotide away. The chain joins TRBV29-1 to TRBJ2-7; D might be TRBD1 or TRBD2, each matching 5 bases. In germline, CDR1 is SQVTM, CDR2 ANQGSEA. The CDR3 extends over 15 amino acids. Trimming shortened V by 5 bases and J by 6 bases, and 23 bases separated the two germline ends. The CDR3 bases are TGCAGCGTTAGGCTTCAGAGACAGCGGCCCTGCGAGCAGTACTTC. This codes for CSVRLQRQRPCEQYF.

This clonotype showed up just a few times. V gene TRBV7-2 combines with J gene TRBJ2-1; 12 nucleotides agree with TRBD2. V lost 5 bases and J lost 7; bases outside the gene matches: 9. This CDR3 spans 16 amino acids. Germline CDR1 SGHTA, CDR2 FQGNSA. The CDR3 reads CASSTPGTSGLNEQFF. In nucleotides, the CDR3 is TGTGCCAGCAGCACCCCCGGGACTAGCGGGTTGAATGAGCAGTTCTTC.

A remark on this clonotype: The junction differs from germline at one of its ends, possibly a read error. The V gene is TRBV12-3 or TRBV12-4, the J gene TRBJ2-3; 8 nucleotides line up with TRBD1. This CDR3 contains 15 residues. The CDR3 is CASRISDRGTDAQYF. As DNA, the CDR3 is TGTGCCAGCAGAATATCAGACAGGGGCACAGATGCGCAGTATTTT.

The rearrangement uses TRBV19 and TRBJ2-7; 8 bases agree with TRBD1. Per germline, CDR1 LNHDA and CDR2 SQIVND (reference sequence). V shed 10 bases, J shed 3 bases, and the junction held 11 bases outside the gene matches. There are 14 residues in the CDR3. This chain's CDR3 is CATSEGTGDYEQYF. The CDR3, as DNA: TGTGCCACCTCGGAGGGGACAGGAGACTACGAGCAGTACTTC. The full variable domain, rest sourced from reference TRBV19 and TRBJ2-7, is DGGITQSPKYLFRKEGQNVTLSCEQNLNHDAMYWYRQDPGQGLRLIYYSQIVNDFQKGDIAEGYSVSREKKESFPLTVTSAQKNPTAFYLCATSEGTGDYEQYFGPGTRLTVT.

V is TRBV25-1 and J is TRBJ1-1; D unclear. The CDR3 is 12 residues long. CDR1 MGHDK and CDR2 SYGVNS come from the germline V gene. V lost 6 bases, J lost 3 bases, and 8 bases lay in between. DNA for the CDR3: TGTGCCAGCAGGGGTCTGGACACTGAAGCTTTCTTT. As protein: CASRGLDTEAFF.

This clonotype has only a few counts. V usage is TRBV20-1 and J usage is TRBJ2-1; tentative D call: TRBD2 (5 bases). The germline gives CDR1 DFQATT, CDR2 SNEGSKA (reference sequence). V gave up 5 bases and J gave up 0 bases, with 11 bases separating them. CDR3 size: 14 residues. The CDR3 reads CSAPLRDSYNEQFF. For the CDR3, the DNA is TGCAGTGCTCCCCTTCGGGACTCCTACAATGAGCAGTTCTTC.

The chain employs TRBV3-1 and TRBJ2-7; 10 nucleotides line up with TRBD2. With V trimmed by 8 bases and J by 3 bases, 10 bases remained unmatched. Germline CDR1 is LGHDT and CDR2 is YNNKEL (reference sequence). The CDR3 covers 15 residues. CDR3 region: CASRTSGRALYEQYF. Written as DNA, the CDR3 is TGTGCCAGCCGAACAAGCGGGAGGGCCCTCTACGAGCAGTACTTC.